Listed below are T cell receptor beta chains from one sample, sequenced in a study of T-cell reconstitution after alpha-beta-depleted transplantation in children. TCRdb analysed the PCR reads with MiXCR anew, one entry per CDR3 protein. The sample records about 980,000 distinct CDR3 sequences, about 26% being singletons. The sample was PBMCs, mostly from graft donor cells, taken 360 days after TCRalphabeta/CD19-depleted stem cell transplant. The origin of the receptors is a boy younger than two who had a stem cell transplant for SCID, so the T cells may come from the graft donor. Both conserved end residues are part of each CDR3. A D gene is named only where the DNA matches it firmly. Size tells how often a clone was seen (once, few, many) or the class of an expanded clone, and some rows leave it out.

D gene | CDR3 length | J gene | V gene | clone size | CDR3 protein | CDR3 DNA
NA | 15 | TRBJ1-1 | TRBV4-1 | few | CASSQDRGRNTEAFF | TGCGCCAGCAGCCAAGATCGAGGCAGGAACACTGAAGCTTTCTTT
TRBD1 | 14 | TRBJ2-1 | TRBV2 | once | CASSGGQGLFEQFF | TGTGCCAGCAGTGGGGGACAGGGGCTTTTCGAGCAGTTCTTC
TRBD1 | 14 | TRBJ2-5 | TRBV20-1 | NA | CSAARDLRGETQYF | TGCAGTGCCGCCCGGGACCTCAGGGGGGAGACCCAGTACTTC
NA | 15 | TRBJ1-1 | TRBV18 | NA | CASSGDQGRSTEAFF | TGTGCCAGCTCAGGGGACCAGGGGAGGAGCACTGAAGCTTTCTTT
NA | 15 | TRBJ2-2 | TRBV29-1 | many | CSPDRTVKYTGELFF | TGCAGCCCTGACAGGACGGTGAAGTACACCGGGGAGCTGTTTTTT
NA | 14 | TRBJ1-5 | TRBV20-1 | NA | CSAGSGQFNQPQHF | TGCAGTGCTGGATCCGGACAGTTCAATCAGCCCCAGCATTTT
TRBD2 | 13 | TRBJ2-1 | TRBV7-2 | few | CASSLGGGTEQFF | TGTGCCAGCAGCTTAGGCGGGGGTACGGAGCAGTTCTTC
TRBD1 | 15 | TRBJ1-1 | TRBV5-1 | NA | CASSSRQGGHTEAFF | TGCGCCAGCAGCTCCCGACAGGGAGGGCACACTGAAGCTTTCTTT
NA | 15 | TRBJ1-1 | TRBV19 | NA | CASSSDSLGNTEAFF | TGTGCCAGTAGTTCGGACAGTTTGGGGAACACTGAAGCTTTCTTT
NA | 18 | TRBJ2-2 | TRBV11-1 | NA | CASSSKAAWDPNTGELFF | TGTGCCAGCAGCTCAAAAGCGGCTTGGGACCCGAACACCGGGGAGCTGTTTTTT
NA | 12 | TRBJ2-7 | TRBV29-1 | few | CSVENREYEQYF | TGCAGCGTTGAAAATAGGGAGTACGAGCAGTACTTC
NA | 16 | TRBJ2-7 | TRBV18 | NA | CASSLWDTNGSYEQYF | TGTGCCAGCTCACTTTGGGACACAAACGGCTCCTACGAGCAGTACTTC
TRBD1 | 15 | TRBJ1-4 | TRBV6-2/TRBV6-3 | NA | CASSPWDREGEKLFF | TGTGCCAGCAGTCCGTGGGACAGAGAAGGTGAAAAACTGTTTTTT
TRBD2 | 14 | TRBJ2-7 | TRBV30 | many | CAWSVQAGAYEQYF | TGTGCCTGGAGTGTACAAGCGGGGGCCTACGAGCAGTACTTC
NA | 16 | TRBJ2-5 | TRBV28 | few | CASSFRAAGASQTQYF | TGTGCCAGCAGTTTCCGGGCGGCGGGGGCCAGCCAGACCCAGTACTTC
NA | 15 | TRBJ2-5 | TRBV5-6 | NA | CASSSPGDPKETQYF | TGTGCCAGCAGCTCACCGGGAGACCCAAAAGAGACCCAGTACTTC
NA | 13 | TRBJ1-6 | TRBV27 | few | CASSMFYNSPLHF | TGTGCCAGCAGTATGTTCTATAATTCACCCCTCCACTTT
NA | 15 | TRBJ2-3 | TRBV7-8 | NA | CASSLGLWGRDTQYF | TGTGCCAGCAGCTTAGGGCTCTGGGGGCGTGATACGCAGTATTTT
TRBD1 | 16 | TRBJ2-1 | TRBV7-9 | few | CASGVKGQGANNEQFF | TGTGCCAGCGGCGTTAAGGGACAGGGGGCAAACAATGAGCAGTTCTTC
TRBD1 | 17 | TRBJ1-1 | TRBV12-3/TRBV12-4 | NA | CASSFSNSRGLGTEAFF | TGTGCCAGCAGTTTTTCCAATTCCAGGGGGCTCGGGACTGAAGCTTTCTTT
NA | 17 | TRBJ1-4 | TRBV4-2 | NA | CASSQVLGTATNEKLFF | TGTGCCAGCAGCCAAGTCCTGGGAACTGCAACTAATGAAAAACTGTTTTTT
NA | 18 | TRBJ2-5 | TRBV11-1 | NA | CASSPPRRQGLNQETQYF | TGTGCCAGCAGCCCACCCCGAAGGCAGGGGCTAAATCAAGAGACCCAGTACTTC